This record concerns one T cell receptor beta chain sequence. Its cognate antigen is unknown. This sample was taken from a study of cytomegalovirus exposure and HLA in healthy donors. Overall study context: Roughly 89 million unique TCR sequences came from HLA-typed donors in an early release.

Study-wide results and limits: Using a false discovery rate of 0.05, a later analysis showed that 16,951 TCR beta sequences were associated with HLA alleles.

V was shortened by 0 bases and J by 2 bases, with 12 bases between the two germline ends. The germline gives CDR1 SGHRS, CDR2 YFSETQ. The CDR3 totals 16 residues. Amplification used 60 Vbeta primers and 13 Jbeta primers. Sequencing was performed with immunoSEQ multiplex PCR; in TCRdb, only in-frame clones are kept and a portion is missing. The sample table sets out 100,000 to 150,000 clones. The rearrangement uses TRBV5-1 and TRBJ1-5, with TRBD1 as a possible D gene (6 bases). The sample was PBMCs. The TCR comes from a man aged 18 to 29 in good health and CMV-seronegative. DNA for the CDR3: TGCGCCAGCAGCTTGGAGGCACAGGGCGGCAATCAGCCCCAGCATTTT. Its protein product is CASSLEAQGGNQPQHF.